The sample holds a few counts of the clone carrying this TCR beta chain. The protocol was immunoSEQ multiplex PCR, while the TCRdb copy is restricted to in-frame clones and leaves out a portion. The table lists 140,000 to 150,000 clones, under 80% of them singletons. This CDR3 comprises 14 residues. V shed 5 bases and J 5 bases; nucleotides not matched to a gene: 6. Germline CDR1 LNHNV, CDR2 YYDKDF (reference sequence). The data stem from a study of blood T cell repertoires in COVID-19. Study background: COVID-19 samples collected from the United States, Italy and Spain covered acute and convalescent phases. PBMCs, B-cell-depleted T cells, or T cells were the source of the cDNA or gDNA that made up the material.

This receptor was identified in a man in his fifties or sixties with acute or convalescent COVID-19. The chain joins TRBV15 to TRBJ2-1; 7 bases match TRBD2. Sequencing was carried out using peripheral blood. The CDR3 region is CATSPLAGDNEQFF. The CDR3 nucleotides read TGTGCCACCAGCCCCCTGGCGGGAGACAATGAGCAGTTCTTC.